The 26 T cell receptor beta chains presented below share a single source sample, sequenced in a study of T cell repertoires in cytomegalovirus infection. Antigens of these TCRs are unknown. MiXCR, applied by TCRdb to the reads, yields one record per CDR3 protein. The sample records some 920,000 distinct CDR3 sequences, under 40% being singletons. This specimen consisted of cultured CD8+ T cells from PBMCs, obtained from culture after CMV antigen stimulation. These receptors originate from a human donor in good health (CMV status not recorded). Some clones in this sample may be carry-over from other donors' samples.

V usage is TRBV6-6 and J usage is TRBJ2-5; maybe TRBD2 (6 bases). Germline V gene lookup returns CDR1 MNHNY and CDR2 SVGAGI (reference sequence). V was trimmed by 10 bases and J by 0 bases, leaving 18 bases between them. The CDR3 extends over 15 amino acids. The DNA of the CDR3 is TGTGCCACCCGTAAGGGACTTAAGTACCAAGAGACCCAGTACTTC. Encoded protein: CATRKGLKYQETQYF.

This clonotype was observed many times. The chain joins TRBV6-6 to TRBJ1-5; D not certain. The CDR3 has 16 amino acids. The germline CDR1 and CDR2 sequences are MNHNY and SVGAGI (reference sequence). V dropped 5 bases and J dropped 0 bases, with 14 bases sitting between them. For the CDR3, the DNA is TGTGCCAGCAGTGGACCGGCCGTATATAGCAATCAGCCCCAGCATTTT. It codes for CASSGPAVYSNQPQHF.

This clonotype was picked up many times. Here the CDR3 DNA reads TGTGCCAGCAGCTTATTGTTAGCGGGAGAGACCCAGTACTTC. It is translated as CASSLLLAGETQYF. The chain has TRBV7-8 and TRBJ2-5, with 7 positions matching TRBD2. Germline lookup yields CDR1 SGHVS and CDR2 FQNEAQ. Losses at the gene ends were 2 bases for V and 4 bases for J; bases not matched to a gene: 4. This CDR3 is built from 14 residues.

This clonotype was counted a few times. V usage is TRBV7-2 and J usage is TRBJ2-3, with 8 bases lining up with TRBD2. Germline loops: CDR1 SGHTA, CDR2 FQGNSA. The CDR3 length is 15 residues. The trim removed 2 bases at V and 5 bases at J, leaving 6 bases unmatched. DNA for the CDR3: TGTGCCAGCAGCTTAATCCTAGCGGGCGGAGATACGCAGTATTTT. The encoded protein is CASSLILAGGDTQYF.

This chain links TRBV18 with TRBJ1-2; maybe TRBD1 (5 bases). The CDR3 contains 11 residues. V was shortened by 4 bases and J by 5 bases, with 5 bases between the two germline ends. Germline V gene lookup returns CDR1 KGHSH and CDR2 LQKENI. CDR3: CASSRQYGYTF. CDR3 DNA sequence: TGTGCCAGCTCACGACAGTATGGCTACACCTTC.

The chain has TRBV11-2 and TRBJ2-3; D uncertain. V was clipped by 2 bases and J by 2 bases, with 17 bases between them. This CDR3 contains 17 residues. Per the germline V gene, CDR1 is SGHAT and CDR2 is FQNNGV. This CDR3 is CASSLFRRNNFTDTQYF. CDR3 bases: TGTGCCAGCAGCTTATTCCGACGGAACAATTTCACAGATACGCAGTATTTT.

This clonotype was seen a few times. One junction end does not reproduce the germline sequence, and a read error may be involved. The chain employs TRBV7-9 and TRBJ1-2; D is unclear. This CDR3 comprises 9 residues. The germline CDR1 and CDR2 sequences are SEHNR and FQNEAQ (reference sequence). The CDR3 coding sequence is TGTGCCAGCAGCTTGCCACCGATCTTC. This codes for CASSLPPIF. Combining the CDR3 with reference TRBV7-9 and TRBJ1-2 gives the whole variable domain DTGVSQNPRHKITKRGQNVTFRCDPISEHNRLYWYRQTLGQGPEFLTYFQNEAQLEKSRLLSDRFSAERPKGSFSTLEIQRTEQGDSAMYLCASSLPPIFGSGTRLTVV.

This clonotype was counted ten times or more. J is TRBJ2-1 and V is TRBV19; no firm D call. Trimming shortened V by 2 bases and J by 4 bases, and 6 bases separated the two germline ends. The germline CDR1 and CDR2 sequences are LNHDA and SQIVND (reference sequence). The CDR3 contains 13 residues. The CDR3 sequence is CASSITRYNEQFF. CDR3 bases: TGTGCCAGTAGTATAACCCGGTACAATGAGCAGTTCTTC.

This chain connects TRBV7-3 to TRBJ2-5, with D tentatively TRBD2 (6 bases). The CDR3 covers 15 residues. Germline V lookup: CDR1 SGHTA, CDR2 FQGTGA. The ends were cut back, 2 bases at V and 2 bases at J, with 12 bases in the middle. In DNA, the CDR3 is TGTGCCAGCAGCTTACGAGGGACTTTTCAAGAGACCCAGTACTTC. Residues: CASSLRGTFQETQYF.

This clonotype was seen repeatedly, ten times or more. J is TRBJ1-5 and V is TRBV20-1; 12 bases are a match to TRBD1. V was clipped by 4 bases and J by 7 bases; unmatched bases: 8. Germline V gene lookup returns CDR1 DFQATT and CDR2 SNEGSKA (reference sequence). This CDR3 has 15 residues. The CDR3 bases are TGCAGTGCTATCCCCCGGGACAGGGGGCGGCAGCCCCAGCATTTT. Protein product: CSAIPRDRGRQPQHF.

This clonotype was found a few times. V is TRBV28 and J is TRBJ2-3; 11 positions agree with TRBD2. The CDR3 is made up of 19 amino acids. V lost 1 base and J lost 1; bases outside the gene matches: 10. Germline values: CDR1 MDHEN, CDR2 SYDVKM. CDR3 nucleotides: TGTGCCAGCAGTTTATCAATAGCGGGGGGGCTCTTTGGCACAGATACGCAGTATTTT. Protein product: CASSLSIAGGLFGTDTQYF.

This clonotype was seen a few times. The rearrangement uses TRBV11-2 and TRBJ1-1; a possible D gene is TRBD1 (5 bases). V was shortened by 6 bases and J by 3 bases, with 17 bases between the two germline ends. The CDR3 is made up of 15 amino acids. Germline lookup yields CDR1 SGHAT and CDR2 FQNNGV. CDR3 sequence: CASSRIQGMDTEAFF. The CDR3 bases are TGTGCCAGCAGTCGAATCCAGGGAATGGACACTGAAGCTTTCTTT.

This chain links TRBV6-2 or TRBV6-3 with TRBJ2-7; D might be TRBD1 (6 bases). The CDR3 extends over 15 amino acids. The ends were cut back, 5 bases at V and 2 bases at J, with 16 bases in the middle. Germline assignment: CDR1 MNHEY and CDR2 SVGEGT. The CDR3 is CASSQDSLATYEQYV. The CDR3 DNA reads TGTGCCAGCAGTCAGGACAGCCTGGCAACCTACGAGCAGTACGTC.

The CDR3 coding sequence is TGTGCCAGCAGTTCCGGGACCGAGTATTCAGATACGCAGTATTTT. Encoded protein: CASSSGTEYSDTQYF. This chain joins TRBV28 and TRBJ2-3; D may match TRBD1 or TRBD2 (5 bases each). Deletions cut 4 bases from V and 4 bases from J, with 15 bases between. Germline V lookup: CDR1 MDHEN, CDR2 SYDVKM. This CDR3 has 15 amino acids.

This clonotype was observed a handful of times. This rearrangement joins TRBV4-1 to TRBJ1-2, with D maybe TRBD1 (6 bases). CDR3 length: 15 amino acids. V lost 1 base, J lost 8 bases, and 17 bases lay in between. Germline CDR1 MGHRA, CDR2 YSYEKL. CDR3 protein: CASSQGLGGRRGYTF. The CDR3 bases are TGCGCCAGCAGCCAAGGGTTAGGGGGGCGCAGAGGCTACACCTTC.

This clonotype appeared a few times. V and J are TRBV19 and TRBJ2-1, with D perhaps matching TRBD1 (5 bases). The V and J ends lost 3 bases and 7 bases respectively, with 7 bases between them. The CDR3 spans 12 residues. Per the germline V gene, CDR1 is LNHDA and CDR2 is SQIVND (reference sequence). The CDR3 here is CASSIAGNEQFF. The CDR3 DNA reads TGTGCCAGTAGTATTGCAGGGAATGAGCAGTTCTTC.

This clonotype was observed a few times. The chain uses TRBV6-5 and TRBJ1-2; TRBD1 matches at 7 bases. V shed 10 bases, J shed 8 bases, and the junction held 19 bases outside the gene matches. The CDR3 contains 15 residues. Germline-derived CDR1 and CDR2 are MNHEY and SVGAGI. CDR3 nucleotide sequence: TGTGCCACCCGTCCCCTACAGGGGAAGGTGAGCGGCTACACCTTC. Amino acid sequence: CATRPLQGKVSGYTF.

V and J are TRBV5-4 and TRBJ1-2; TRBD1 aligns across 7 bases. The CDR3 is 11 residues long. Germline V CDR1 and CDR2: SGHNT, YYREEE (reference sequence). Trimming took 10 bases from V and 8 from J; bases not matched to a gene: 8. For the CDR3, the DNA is TGTGCCCTTAGGGGGCCTGGAGGCTACACCTTC. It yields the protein CALRGPGGYTF.

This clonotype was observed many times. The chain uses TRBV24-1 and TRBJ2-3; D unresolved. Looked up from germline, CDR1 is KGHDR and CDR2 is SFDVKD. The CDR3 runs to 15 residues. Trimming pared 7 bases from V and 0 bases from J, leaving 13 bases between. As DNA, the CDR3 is TGTGCCACCAGGTCCGGATCTACTAGCACAGATACGCAGTATTTT. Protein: CATRSGSTSTDTQYF.

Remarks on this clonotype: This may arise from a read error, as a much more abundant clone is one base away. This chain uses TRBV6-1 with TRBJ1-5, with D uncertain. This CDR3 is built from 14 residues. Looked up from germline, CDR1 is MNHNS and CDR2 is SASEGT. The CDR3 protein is CASSERVRNQSQHF. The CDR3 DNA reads TGTGCCAGCAGTGAACGGGTCCGGAATCAGTCCCAGCATTTT.

The DNA of the CDR3 is TGTGCCAGCAGCTTTGGACAGGCGGGCGAGCAGTACTTC. This translates into CASSFGQAGEQYF. V usage is TRBV7-6 and J usage is TRBJ2-7; 7 nucleotides align to TRBD1. CDR1 and CDR2 (germline): SGHVS, FNYEAQ. The V gene end was trimmed by 3 bases and the J gene end by 6 bases; junction bases not matched to a gene: 5. CDR3 size: 13 residues.

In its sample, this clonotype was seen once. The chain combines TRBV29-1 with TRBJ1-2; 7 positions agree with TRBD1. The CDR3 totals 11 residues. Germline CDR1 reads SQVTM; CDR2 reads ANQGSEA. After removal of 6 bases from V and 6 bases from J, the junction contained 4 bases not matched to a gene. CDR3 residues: CSVGQRDGYTF. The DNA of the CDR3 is TGCAGCGTGGGACAGAGGGATGGCTACACCTTC.

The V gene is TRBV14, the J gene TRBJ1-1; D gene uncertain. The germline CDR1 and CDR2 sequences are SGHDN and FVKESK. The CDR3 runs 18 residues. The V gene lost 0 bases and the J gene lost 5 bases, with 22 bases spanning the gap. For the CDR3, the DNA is TGTGCCAGCAGCCAAGATAAAGGGCGGGAGGGCGCGAGGACTGAAGCTTTCTTT. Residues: CASSQDKGREGARTEAFF.

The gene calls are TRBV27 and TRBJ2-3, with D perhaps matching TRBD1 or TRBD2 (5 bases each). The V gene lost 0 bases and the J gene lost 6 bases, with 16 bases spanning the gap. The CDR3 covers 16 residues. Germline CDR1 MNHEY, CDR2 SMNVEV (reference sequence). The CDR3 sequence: CASSLSAGTSGDTQYF. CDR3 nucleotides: TGTGCCAGCAGTTTATCTGCCGGGACCTCAGGGGATACGCAGTATTTT.

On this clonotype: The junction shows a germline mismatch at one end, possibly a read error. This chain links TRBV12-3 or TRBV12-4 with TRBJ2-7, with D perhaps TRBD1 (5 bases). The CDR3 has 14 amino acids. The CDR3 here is CANSLKRQLYEQYF. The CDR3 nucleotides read TGTGCCAACAGTTTGAAGCGACAGCTCTACGAGCAGTACTTC.

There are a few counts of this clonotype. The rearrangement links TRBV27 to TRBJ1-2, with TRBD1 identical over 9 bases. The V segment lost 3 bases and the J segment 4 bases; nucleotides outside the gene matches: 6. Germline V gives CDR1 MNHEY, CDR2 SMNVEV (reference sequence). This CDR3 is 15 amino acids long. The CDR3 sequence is CASSFTDRGAYGYTF. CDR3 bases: TGTGCCAGCAGTTTCACGGACAGGGGAGCCTATGGCTACACCTTC.